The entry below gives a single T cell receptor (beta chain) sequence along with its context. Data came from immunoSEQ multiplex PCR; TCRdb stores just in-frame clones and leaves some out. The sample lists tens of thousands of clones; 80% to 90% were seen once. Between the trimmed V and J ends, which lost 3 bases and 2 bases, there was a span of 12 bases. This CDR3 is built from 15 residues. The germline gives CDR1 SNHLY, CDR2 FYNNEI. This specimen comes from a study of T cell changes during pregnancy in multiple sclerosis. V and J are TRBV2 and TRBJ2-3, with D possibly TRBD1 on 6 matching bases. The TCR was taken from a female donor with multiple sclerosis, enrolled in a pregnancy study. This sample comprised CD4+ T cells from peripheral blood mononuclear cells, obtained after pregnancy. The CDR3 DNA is TGTGCCAGCAGTGATCAGGGGCGAGACACAGATACGCAGTATTTT. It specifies CASSDQGRDTDTQYF. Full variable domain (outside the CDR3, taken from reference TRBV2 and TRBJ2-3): EPEVTQTPSHQVTQMGQEVILRCVPISNHLYFYWYRQILGQKVEFLVSFYNNEISEKSEIFDDQFSVERPDGSNFTLKIRSTKLEDSAMYFCASSDQGRDTDTQYFGPGTRLTVL.